A selection of T cell receptor beta chains follows, all from one sample in a study of monozygotic twins with inflammatory bowel disease. TCRdb reworked the 5' RACE reads into one entry per CDR3 protein, no DNA. The sample includes more than 100,000 distinct CDR3 sequences. Source material: blood. These TCRs come from a human donor with ulcerative colitis or Crohn's disease, or a healthy co-twin of an affected twin (not recorded which). Each CDR3 is given with its conserved first and last residue.

TRBV5-1	TRBJ2-7	CASSFGTAEGVQYF
TRBV11-3	TRBJ2-7	CASSPGQPYPYEQYF
TRBV7-9	TRBJ2-7	CASSLGQGTYEQYF
TRBV6-6	TRBJ2-1	CASSSRRNEQFF
TRBV29-1	TRBJ2-2	CSVDGGGELFF
TRBV29-1	TRBJ2-1	CSVVTSGSSYNEQFF
TRBV9	TRBJ2-2	CASSDVGSTSGELFF
TRBV20-1	TRBJ1-4	CSAPGQSNEKLFF
TRBV3-1	TRBJ2-2	CASSQHRVGGELSF
TRBV7-2	TRBJ1-5	CASSLNPNNQPQHF
TRBV24-1	TRBJ2-3	CATSDPAGAGFSTDTQYF
TRBV4-3	TRBJ2-4	CASSHAGAVIAKNIQYF
TRBV5-5	TRBJ1-6	CASSPARVNSPLHF
TRBV6-5	TRBJ2-3	CASSYWTGTPDTQYF
TRBV4-2	TRBJ1-2	CASSQAGQQGNYGYTF
TRBV5-6	TRBJ2-3	CASSFWLERVTDTQYF
TRBV5-6	TRBJ2-5	CASTSHEGGETQYF
TRBV19	TRBJ2-1	CASSIDAGVSLNEQFF
TRBV28	TRBJ2-1	CASSLLVGTETYNEQFF